A single sample gave rise to the 26 T cell receptor beta chains below, sequenced in a study of cytomegalovirus exposure and HLA in healthy donors. In the PCR, 60 Vbeta and 13 Jbeta primers were used. Clones were sequenced by immunoSEQ multiplex PCR, and TCRdb holds only the in-frame ones, with some missing. The listing records tens of thousands of clones. What was sequenced was PBMCs. These TCRs come from a woman between 40 and 55 years old in good health and CMV-seronegative.

The chain recombines TRBV28 with TRBJ1-2; weak D call: TRBD1 (5 bases). This CDR3 region has 10 residues. In germline, CDR1 is MDHEN, CDR2 SYDVKM. The V gene lost 7 bases and the J gene lost 5 bases, with 5 bases spanning the gap. The CDR3 is CASKGYGYTF. CDR3 nucleotide sequence: TGTGCCAGCAAGGGGTATGGCTACACCTTC.

This chain links TRBV5-5 with TRBJ2-7; D is undetermined. The CDR3 sequence is 14 residues long. Germline loops: CDR1 SGHKS, CDR2 YYEKEE (reference sequence). Trimming took 1 base from V and 2 from J, leaving 10 bases between them. In DNA, the CDR3 is TGTGCCAGCAGCTTGACGTATCAGACCTACGAGCAGTACTTC. Translating it yields CASSLTYQTYEQYF.

V is TRBV5-1 and J is TRBJ1-1; a possible D gene is TRBD1 (5 bases). CDR1 and CDR2 from the germline V gene are SGHRS and YFSETQ. V was clipped by 4 bases and J by 8 bases, with 27 bases between them. CDR3 length: 17 amino acids. The CDR3 sequence: CASSRKTPSLDSHEAFF. For the CDR3, the DNA is TGCGCCAGCAGCCGTAAAACCCCCTCCCTTGACAGCCACGAAGCTTTCTTT.

The V and J genes are TRBV18 and TRBJ1-1; D is possibly TRBD1 (5 bases). Deletions cut 0 bases from V and 1 base from J, with 6 bases between. Germline V CDR1 and CDR2: KGHSH, LQKENI. This CDR3 region has 14 residues. CDR3 amino acids: CASSPPGQNTEAFF. The CDR3 DNA reads TGTGCCAGCTCACCACCCGGACAGAACACTGAAGCTTTCTTT.

The J gene is TRBJ2-5, the V gene TRBV29-1, with D maybe TRBD2 (6 bases). There are 14 residues in the CDR3. Germline CDR1 SQVTM, CDR2 ANQGSEA. The germline V and J ends were trimmed by 7 bases and 4 bases, with 19 bases remaining between them. The CDR3 DNA sequence: TGCAGCGGGAGGGGTTGGGCGGGGACAGAGACCCAGTACTTC. It is translated as CSGRGWAGTETQYF. The entire variable domain, with the rest obtained from reference TRBV29-1 and TRBJ2-5, is as follows: SAVISQKPSRDICQRGTSLTIQCQVDSQVTMMFWYRQQPGQSLTLIATANQGSEATYESGFVIDKFPISRPNLTFSTLTVSNMSPEDSSIYLCSGRGWAGTETQYFGPGTRLLVL.

V gene TRBV7-2 combines with J gene TRBJ1-5; the match to TRBD1 covers 7 bases. Germline trimming cut 5 bases from V and 4 bases from J; bases unmatched to any gene: 11. CDR3 length: 16 residues. The germline gives CDR1 SGHTA, CDR2 FQGNSA. The CDR3 DNA is TGTGCCAGCAGCCCCCGGGAGAACAGGGGAAATCAGCCCCAGCATTTT. Its protein is CASSPRENRGNQPQHF.

This rearrangement joins TRBV5-6 to TRBJ2-5; D is perhaps TRBD2 (5 bases). The CDR3 is made up of 14 amino acids. Germline CDR1 and CDR2: SGHDT and YYEEEE. Trimming pared 4 bases from V and 3 bases from J, leaving 13 bases between. The CDR3 region is CASSPGWSKETQYF. CDR3 sequence (DNA): TGTGCCAGCAGCCCGGGGTGGAGTAAAGAGACCCAGTACTTC.

The chain joins TRBV4-1 to TRBJ2-1; 10 positions match TRBD2. This CDR3 is built from 17 residues. Germline V gene data show CDR1 as MGHRA and CDR2 as YSYEKL. The V segment lost 1 base and the J segment 5 bases; nucleotides outside the gene matches: 8. CDR3 sequence: CASSQGFRTSGDNEQFF. In DNA form, the CDR3 reads TGCGCCAGCAGCCAAGGTTTCAGGACTAGCGGCGACAATGAGCAGTTCTTC.

This chain joins TRBV28 and TRBJ2-1; 11 bases agree with TRBD2. CDR3 size: 14 residues. After removal of 7 bases from V and 4 bases from J, the junction contained 3 bases not matched to a gene. Germline CDR1 is MDHEN and CDR2 is SYDVKM. The chain's CDR3 is CASTTSGAYNEQFF. CDR3 nucleotide sequence: TGTGCCAGCACGACTAGCGGGGCTTACAATGAGCAGTTCTTC.

For the CDR3, the DNA is TGTGCCAGCTCGCCGACAGGGGACACCGGGGAGCTGTTTTTT. Its translation: CASSPTGDTGELFF. The rearrangement joins TRBV18 to TRBJ2-2; 8 bases map to TRBD1. Germline CDR1 reads KGHSH; CDR2 reads LQKENI. V lost 6 bases to trimming and J lost 3 bases; unmatched junction nucleotides: 3. The CDR3 length is 14 residues.

The rearrangement links TRBV6-1 to TRBJ2-7; TRBD1 matches 8 bases. V lost 7 bases and J lost 4; bases outside the gene matches: 12. The CDR3 extends over 15 amino acids. Per the germline V gene, CDR1 is MNHNS and CDR2 is SASEGT. CDR3 sequence (DNA): TGTGCCAGCATTTTTACCGGGACAGGCCGTTACGAGCAGTACTTC. Its protein product is CASIFTGTGRYEQYF.

The chain recombines TRBV2 with TRBJ1-2; perhaps TRBD1 as D (5 bases). CDR1 SNHLY and CDR2 FYNNEI come from the germline V gene. The CDR3 length is 13 residues. Trimming took off 7 bases at V and 8 bases at J, with 17 bases between the two ends. The chain's CDR3 is CASTDRTRRGYTF. The CDR3 DNA sequence: TGTGCCAGCACAGACAGAACCCGTCGAGGCTACACCTTC. Filled out from reference TRBV2 and TRBJ1-2, the complete variable domain reads EPEVTQTPSHQVTQMGQEVILRCVPISNHLYFYWYRQILGQKVEFLVSFYNNEISEKSEIFDDQFSVERPDGSNFTLKIRSTKLEDSAMYFCASTDRTRRGYTFGSGTRLTVV.

The J gene is TRBJ1-2, the V gene TRBV7-2; D is unclear. Germline V gene lookup returns CDR1 SGHTA and CDR2 FQGNSA. Trimming pared 5 bases from V and 5 bases from J, leaving 15 bases between. This CDR3 comprises 14 residues. The CDR3 loop reads CASSPDFPEYGYTF. Written as DNA, the CDR3 is TGTGCCAGCAGCCCTGACTTCCCTGAGTATGGCTACACCTTC.

This chain joins TRBV7-2 and TRBJ1-2; D remains unclear. The length of the CDR3 is 15 residues. The germline V and J ends were trimmed by 5 bases and 0 bases, with 13 bases remaining between them. Germline CDR1 SGHTA, CDR2 FQGNSA. The CDR3 protein is CASSPGGTSNYGYTF. CDR3 bases: TGTGCCAGCAGCCCCGGCGGTACCTCTAACTATGGCTACACCTTC. Complete variable domain (other parts from reference TRBV7-2 and TRBJ1-2): GAGVSQSPSNKVTEKGKDVELRCDPISGHTALYWYRQSLGQGLEFLIYFQGNSAPDKSGLPSDRFSAERTGGSVSTLTIQRTQQEDSAVYLCASSPGGTSNYGYTFGSGTRLTVV.

J is TRBJ2-1 and V is TRBV6-1; D is possibly TRBD1 (6 bases). The CDR3 is 15 residues long. Trimming stripped 3 bases from V and 4 bases from J, with 13 bases between. Per the germline V gene, CDR1 is MNHNS and CDR2 is SASEGT. CDR3 nucleotides: TGTGCCAGCAGTGAGACAGGTCTTCGGTACAATGAGCAGTTCTTC. Amino acids: CASSETGLRYNEQFF.

The chain is built from TRBV5-1 and TRBJ1-1; no definite D call. Per germline, CDR1 SGHRS and CDR2 YFSETQ. V was pared by 4 bases and J by 4 bases, with 14 bases between. The CDR3 length is 14 residues. CDR3 loop: CASSTAAVSTEAFF. The DNA of the CDR3 is TGCGCCAGCAGCACGGCCGCGGTGAGCACTGAAGCTTTCTTT.

This chain joins TRBV4-3 and TRBJ1-2, with D tentatively TRBD1 (6 bases). The length of the CDR3 is 15 residues. Trimming took off 4 bases at V and 8 bases at J, with 20 bases between the two ends. Germline lookup yields CDR1 LGHNA and CDR2 YSLEER. The CDR3 region is CASSPAPQGASGYTF. The DNA for the CDR3 is TGCGCCAGCAGCCCCGCACCACAGGGTGCAAGCGGCTACACCTTC.

For this clone: A junction end diverges from the germline sequence, so it may reflect a read error. J is TRBJ1-2 and V is TRBV7-7; no definite D call. CDR1 SSHAT and CDR2 FNYEAQ come from the germline V gene (reference sequence). The CDR3 sequence is 17 residues long. The CDR3 DNA is TGTGCTAGCAGCTTAATCTCTGGGCAGAGAGCTAACTATGGCTACACCTTC. Translated, it gives CASSLISGQRANYGYTF.

The chain combines TRBV30 with TRBJ1-4, with D perhaps matching TRBD1 (6 bases). The CDR3 spans 13 residues. Germline lookup yields CDR1 GTSNPN and CDR2 SVGIG (reference sequence). Trimming stripped 1 base from V and 7 bases from J, with 10 bases between. DNA of the CDR3: TGTGCCTGGAGTGGGGTAGGGGGTGAAAAACTGTTTTTT. Its protein product is CAWSGVGGEKLFF. The whole variable domain, filled in from reference TRBV30 and TRBJ1-4, reads SQTIHQWPATLVQPVGSPLSLECTVEGTSNPNLYWYRQAAGRGLQLLFYSVGIGQISSEVPQNLSASRPQDRQFILSSKKLLLSDSGFYLCAWSGVGGEKLFFGSGTQLSVL.

V and J are TRBV10-3 and TRBJ2-1, with 9 bases that match TRBD1. The CDR3 has 15 amino acids. The germline gives CDR1 ENHRY, CDR2 SYGVKD. V trimming: 0 bases; J trimming: 5 bases; junction bases outside the gene matches: 2. CDR3 loop: CAISESTGGDNEQFF. Written as DNA, the CDR3 is TGTGCCATCAGTGAGTCAACAGGGGGCGACAATGAGCAGTTCTTC.

The rearrangement joins TRBV6-6 to TRBJ2-1; 7 nucleotides match TRBD1. Germline assignment: CDR1 MNHNY and CDR2 SVGAGI (reference sequence). The V segment lost 7 bases and the J segment 5 bases; nucleotides outside the gene matches: 14. The CDR3 has 16 amino acids. The CDR3, as DNA: TGTGCCAGCAAACCTATCGTGGGGACAGCCGACAATGAGCAGTTCTTC. The encoded protein is CASKPIVGTADNEQFF.

To note about this clone: The sample holds other DNA sequences that translate to the same CDR3. The V call is TRBV19, the J call TRBJ2-7; 8 bases match TRBD2. Losses at the gene ends were 3 bases for V and 3 bases for J; bases not matched to a gene: 7. The germline CDR1 and CDR2 sequences are LNHDA and SQIVND (reference sequence). The CDR3 has 15 amino acids. The CDR3 here is CASSIQASGSYEQYF. In nucleotides, the CDR3 is TGTGCCAGTAGTATCCAGGCAAGCGGGAGCTACGAGCAGTACTTC.

This rearrangement joins TRBV28 to TRBJ1-5; D not resolved. Germline lookup yields CDR1 MDHEN and CDR2 SYDVKM. V dropped 5 bases and J dropped 0 bases, with 11 bases sitting between them. The CDR3 loop spans 15 amino acids. The CDR3 nucleotides read TGTGCCAGCAGTACCGGGGAATATAGCAATCAGCCCCAGCATTTT. Protein sequence: CASSTGEYSNQPQHF.

The CDR3 region is CASSLGQGSSPLHF. As DNA, the CDR3 is TGTGCCAGCAGCTTAGGGCAGGGGAGTTCACCCCTCCACTTT. The genes are TRBV7-2 and TRBJ1-6; a possible D gene is TRBD1 (6 bases). The CDR3 loop spans 14 amino acids. The germline V gene has CDR1 SGHTA and CDR2 FQGNSA. V shed 1 base and J shed 9 bases, with 10 bases lying between them.

This chain connects TRBV5-1 to TRBJ1-2; D is ambiguous. This CDR3 has 14 residues. Looked up from germline, CDR1 is SGHRS and CDR2 is YFSETQ. V lost 0 bases and J lost 2, with 8 bases in between. CDR3 in DNA: TGCGCCAGCAGCTTGGACTGGGAGAACTATGGCTACACCTTC. Residues: CASSLDWENYGYTF.

The chain employs TRBV5-1 and TRBJ2-7; maybe TRBD2 (5 bases). The CDR3 is 16 amino acids. Germline loops: CDR1 SGHRS, CDR2 YFSETQ. V dropped 1 base and J dropped 0 bases, with 14 bases sitting between them. The CDR3 reads CASSLTPGYSSYEQYF. The DNA of the CDR3 is TGCGCCAGCAGCTTGACACCGGGATATAGCTCCTACGAGCAGTACTTC. The whole variable domain, remainder taken from reference TRBV5-1 and TRBJ2-7, is KAGVTQTPRYLIKTRGQQVTLSCSPISGHRSVSWYQQTPGQGLQFLFEYFSETQRNKGNFPGRFSGRQFSNSRSEMNVSTLELGDSALYLCASSLTPGYSSYEQYFGPGTRLTVT.